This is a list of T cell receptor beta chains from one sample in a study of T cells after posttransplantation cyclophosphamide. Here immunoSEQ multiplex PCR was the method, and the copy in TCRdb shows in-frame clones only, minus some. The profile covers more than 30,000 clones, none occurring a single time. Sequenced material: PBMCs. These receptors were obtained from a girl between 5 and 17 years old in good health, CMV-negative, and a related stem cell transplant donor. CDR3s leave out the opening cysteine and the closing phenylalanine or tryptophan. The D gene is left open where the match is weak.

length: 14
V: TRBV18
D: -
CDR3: ASSPYLGPVDYEQY

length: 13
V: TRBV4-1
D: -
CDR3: ASSQRTGESYEQY

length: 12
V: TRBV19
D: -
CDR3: ASRPGAGEETQY

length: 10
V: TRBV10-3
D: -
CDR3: AISEAGDTQY

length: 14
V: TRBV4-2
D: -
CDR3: ASSQVKGSGQETQY

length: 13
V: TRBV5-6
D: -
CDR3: ASSLEGASNQPQH

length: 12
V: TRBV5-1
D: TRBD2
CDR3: ASSLVPSGYEQY

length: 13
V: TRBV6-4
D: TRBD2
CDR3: ATTAGLAGNNEQF

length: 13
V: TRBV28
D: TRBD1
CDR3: ASSVQGASNSPLH

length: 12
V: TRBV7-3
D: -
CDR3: ASSFGPGNYEQY

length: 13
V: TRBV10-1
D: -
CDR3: ASSDSGLNTGELF

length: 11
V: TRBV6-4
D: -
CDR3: ASSDSDTGGYT

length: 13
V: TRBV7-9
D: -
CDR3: ASSLDGTTYSPLH

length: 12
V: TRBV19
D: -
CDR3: ASSHRGLGTEAF

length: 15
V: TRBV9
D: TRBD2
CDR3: ASSGGGPGLGYNEQF

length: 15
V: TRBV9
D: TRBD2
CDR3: ASSALAGISRTGELF

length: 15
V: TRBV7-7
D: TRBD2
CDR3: ASSLGQVAGSTDTQY

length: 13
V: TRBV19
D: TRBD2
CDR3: ASSILAAPTDTQY

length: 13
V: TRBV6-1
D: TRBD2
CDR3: ASSEKAGGLETQY

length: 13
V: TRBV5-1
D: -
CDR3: ASSLEAGGTYEQY

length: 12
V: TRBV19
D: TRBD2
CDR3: ASTGGSNTGELF

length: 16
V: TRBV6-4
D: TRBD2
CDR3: ASSDPRRSSGQSYEQY

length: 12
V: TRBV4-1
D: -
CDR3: ASSQERGSYEQY

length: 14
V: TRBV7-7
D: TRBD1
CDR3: ASSLARGDSQETQY

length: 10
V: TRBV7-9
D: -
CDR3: ASSRSSYEQY

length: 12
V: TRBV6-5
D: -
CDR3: ASSGSFSSYEQY

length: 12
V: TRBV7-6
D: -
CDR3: ASSPRQGNEKLF

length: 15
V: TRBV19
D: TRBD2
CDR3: ASRPGLAGGSYNEQF

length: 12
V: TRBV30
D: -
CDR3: AWSVGVTAYGYT

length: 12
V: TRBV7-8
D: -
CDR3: ASSLRLGGNEQF

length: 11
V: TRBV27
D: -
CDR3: ASSLARGYGYT

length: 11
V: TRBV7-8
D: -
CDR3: ASSSTRIYEQY

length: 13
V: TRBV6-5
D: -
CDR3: ASRQTGIWSDTQY

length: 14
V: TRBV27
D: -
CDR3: ASGTPSVPGTDTQY

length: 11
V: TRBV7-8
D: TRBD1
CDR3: ASSLDREDGYT

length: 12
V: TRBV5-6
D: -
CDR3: VSSLSDRYYGYT

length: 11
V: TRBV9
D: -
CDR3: ASSPPGGRSAF

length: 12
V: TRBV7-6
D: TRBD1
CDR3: ASSSGTGDYEQY

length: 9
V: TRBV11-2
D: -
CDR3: ASSLSGTQY

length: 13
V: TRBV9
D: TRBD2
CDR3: ASTPVPLAGNEQF

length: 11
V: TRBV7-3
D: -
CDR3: ASSLGAVYEQY

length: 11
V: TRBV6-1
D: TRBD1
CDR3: ASRMTGTQPQH

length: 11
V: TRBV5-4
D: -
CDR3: ASSAPGRETQY

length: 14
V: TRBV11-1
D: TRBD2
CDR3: ASSRFRLAETYEQY

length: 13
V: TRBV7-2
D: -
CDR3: ASSLDGAEVPPQH

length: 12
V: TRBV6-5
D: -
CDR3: ASSYLGGNQPQH